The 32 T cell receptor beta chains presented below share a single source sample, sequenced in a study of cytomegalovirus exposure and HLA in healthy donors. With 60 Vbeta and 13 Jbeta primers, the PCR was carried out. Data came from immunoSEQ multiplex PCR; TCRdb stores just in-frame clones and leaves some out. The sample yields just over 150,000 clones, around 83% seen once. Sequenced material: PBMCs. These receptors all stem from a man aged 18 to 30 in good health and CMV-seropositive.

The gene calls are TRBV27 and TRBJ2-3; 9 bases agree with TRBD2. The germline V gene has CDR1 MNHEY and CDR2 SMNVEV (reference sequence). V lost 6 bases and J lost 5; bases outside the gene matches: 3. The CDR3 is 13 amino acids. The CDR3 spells CASRGLAVDTQYF. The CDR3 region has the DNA TGTGCCAGCAGGGGACTAGCCGTAGATACGCAGTATTTT.

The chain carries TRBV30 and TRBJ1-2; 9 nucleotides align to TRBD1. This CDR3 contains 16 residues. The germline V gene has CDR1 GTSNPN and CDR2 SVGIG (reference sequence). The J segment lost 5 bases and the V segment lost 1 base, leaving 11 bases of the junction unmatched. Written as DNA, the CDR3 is TGTGCCTGGAGTGCAAATCCGGGACAGGGTGGTTATGGCTACACCTTC. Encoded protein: CAWSANPGQGGYGYTF.

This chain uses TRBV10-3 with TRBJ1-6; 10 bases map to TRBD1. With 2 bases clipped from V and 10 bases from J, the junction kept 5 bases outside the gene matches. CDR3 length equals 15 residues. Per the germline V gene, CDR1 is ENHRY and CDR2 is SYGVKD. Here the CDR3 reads CAISEDRGLRSPLHF. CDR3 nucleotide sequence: TGTGCCATCAGTGAGGACAGGGGGCTTAGGTCACCCCTCCACTTT.

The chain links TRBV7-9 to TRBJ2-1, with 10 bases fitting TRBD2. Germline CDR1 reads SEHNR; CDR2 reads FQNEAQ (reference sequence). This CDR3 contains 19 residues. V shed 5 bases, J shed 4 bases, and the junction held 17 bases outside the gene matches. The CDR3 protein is CASSTGQGYLAGVYNEQFF. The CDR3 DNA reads TGTGCCAGCAGCACAGGACAGGGATACCTAGCGGGGGTTTACAATGAGCAGTTCTTC.

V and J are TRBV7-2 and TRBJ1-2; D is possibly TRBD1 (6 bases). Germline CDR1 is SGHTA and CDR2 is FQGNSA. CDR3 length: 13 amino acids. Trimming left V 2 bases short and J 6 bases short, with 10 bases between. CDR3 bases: TGTGCCAGCAGCTTAAACAGGGTGGATGGCTACACCTTC. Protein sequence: CASSLNRVDGYTF.

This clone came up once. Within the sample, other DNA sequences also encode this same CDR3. Here the CDR3 reads CASSPPSSYEQYF. Written as DNA, the CDR3 is TGTGCCAGCTCACCACCGAGCTCCTACGAGCAGTACTTC. This sequence joins TRBV18 and TRBJ2-7, with D unresolved. V was pared by 0 bases and J by 0 bases, with 3 bases between. CDR3 length: 13 amino acids. CDR1 and CDR2 (germline): KGHSH, LQKENI.

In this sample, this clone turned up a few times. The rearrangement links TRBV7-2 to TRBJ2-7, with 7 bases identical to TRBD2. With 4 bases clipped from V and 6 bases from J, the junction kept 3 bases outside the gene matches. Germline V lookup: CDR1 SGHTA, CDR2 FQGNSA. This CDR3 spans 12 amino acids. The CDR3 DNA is TGTGCCAGCAGCTCGGGGAGGGCCGAGCAGTACTTC. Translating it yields CASSSGRAEQYF.

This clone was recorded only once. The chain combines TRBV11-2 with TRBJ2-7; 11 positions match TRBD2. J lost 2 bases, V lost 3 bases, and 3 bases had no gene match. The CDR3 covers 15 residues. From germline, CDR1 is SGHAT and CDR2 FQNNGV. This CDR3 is CASSLTSGETYEQYF. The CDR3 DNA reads TGTGCCAGCAGCTTGACTAGCGGGGAGACCTACGAGCAGTACTTC.

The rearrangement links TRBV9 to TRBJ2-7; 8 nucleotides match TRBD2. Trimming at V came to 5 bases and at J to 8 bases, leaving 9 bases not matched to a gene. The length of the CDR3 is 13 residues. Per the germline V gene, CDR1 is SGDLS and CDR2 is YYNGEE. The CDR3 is CASSAPGGDKQYF. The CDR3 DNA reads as TGTGCCAGCAGTGCCCCCGGGGGGGACAAGCAGTACTTC. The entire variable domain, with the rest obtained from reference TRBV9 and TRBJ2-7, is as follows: DSGVTQTPKHLITATGQRVTLRCSPRSGDLSVYWYQQSLDQGLQFLIQYYNGEERAKGNILERFSAQQFPDLHSELNLSSLELGDSALYFCASSAPGGDKQYFGPGTRLTVT.

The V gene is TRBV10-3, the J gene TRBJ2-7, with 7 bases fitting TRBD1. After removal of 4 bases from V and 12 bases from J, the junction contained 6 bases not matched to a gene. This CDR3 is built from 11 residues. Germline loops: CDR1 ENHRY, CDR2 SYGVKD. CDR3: CAISGAGGWYF. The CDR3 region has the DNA TGTGCCATCAGTGGGGCAGGGGGTTGGTACTTC.

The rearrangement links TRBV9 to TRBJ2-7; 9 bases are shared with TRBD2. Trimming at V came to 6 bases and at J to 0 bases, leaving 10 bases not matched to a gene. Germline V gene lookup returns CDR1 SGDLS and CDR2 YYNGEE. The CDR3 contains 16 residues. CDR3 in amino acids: CASTPGAGGGSYEQYF. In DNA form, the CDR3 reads TGTGCCAGCACCCCGGGGGCGGGGGGGGGCTCCTACGAGCAGTACTTC. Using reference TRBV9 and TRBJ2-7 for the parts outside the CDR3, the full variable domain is DSGVTQTPKHLITATGQRVTLRCSPRSGDLSVYWYQQSLDQGLQFLIQYYNGEERAKGNILERFSAQQFPDLHSELNLSSLELGDSALYFCASTPGAGGGSYEQYFGPGTRLTVT.

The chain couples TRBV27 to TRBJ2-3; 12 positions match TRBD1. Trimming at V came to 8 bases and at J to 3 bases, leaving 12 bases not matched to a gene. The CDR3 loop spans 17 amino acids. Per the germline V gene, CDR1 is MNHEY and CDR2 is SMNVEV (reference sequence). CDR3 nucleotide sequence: TGTGCCAGCTACCCCCGGGACAGGGGGCTGGAGACAGATACGCAGTATTTT. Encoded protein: CASYPRDRGLETDTQYF.

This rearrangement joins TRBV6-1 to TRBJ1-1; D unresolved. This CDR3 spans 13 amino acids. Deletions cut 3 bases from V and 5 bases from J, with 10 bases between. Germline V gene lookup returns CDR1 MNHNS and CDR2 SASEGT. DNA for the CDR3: TGTGCCAGCAGTGATAGGGAGGTGACTGAAGCTTTCTTT. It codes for CASSDREVTEAFF.

CDR3 region: CATSRDYHFPGELFF. The DNA for the CDR3 is TGTGCCACCAGCAGAGACTACCATTTTCCCGGGGAGCTGTTTTTT. The chain combines TRBV15 with TRBJ2-2; D gene unclear. The V gene's germline CDR1 is LNHNV and CDR2 YYDKDF (reference sequence). The CDR3 is 15 residues long. Trimming stripped 0 bases from V and 6 bases from J, with 11 bases between.

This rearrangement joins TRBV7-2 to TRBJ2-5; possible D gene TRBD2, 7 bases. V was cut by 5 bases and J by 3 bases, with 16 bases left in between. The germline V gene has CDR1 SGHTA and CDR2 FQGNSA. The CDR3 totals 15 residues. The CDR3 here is CASSLTSGGKETQYF. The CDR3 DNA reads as TGTGCCAGCAGCCTAACCTCGGGGGGCAAAGAGACCCAGTACTTC.

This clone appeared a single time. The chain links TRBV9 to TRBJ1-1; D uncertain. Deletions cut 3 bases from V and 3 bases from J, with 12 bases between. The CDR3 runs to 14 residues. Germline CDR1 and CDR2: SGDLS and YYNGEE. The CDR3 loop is CASSELGFDTEAFF. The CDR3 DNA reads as TGTGCCAGCAGCGAACTAGGGTTTGACACTGAAGCTTTCTTT.

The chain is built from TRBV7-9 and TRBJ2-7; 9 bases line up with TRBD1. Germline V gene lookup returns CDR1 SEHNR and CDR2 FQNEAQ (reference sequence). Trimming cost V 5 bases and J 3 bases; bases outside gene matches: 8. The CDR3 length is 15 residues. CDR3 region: CASSATGTGSYEQYF. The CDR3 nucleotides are TGTGCCAGCAGCGCTACCGGGACAGGGAGCTACGAGCAGTACTTC.

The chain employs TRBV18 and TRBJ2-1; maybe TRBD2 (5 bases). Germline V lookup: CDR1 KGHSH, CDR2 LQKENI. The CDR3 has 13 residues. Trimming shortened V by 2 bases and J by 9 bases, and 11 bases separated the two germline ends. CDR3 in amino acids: CASSPRREGEQFF. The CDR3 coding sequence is TGTGCCAGCTCACCAAGGCGTGAGGGTGAGCAGTTCTTC.

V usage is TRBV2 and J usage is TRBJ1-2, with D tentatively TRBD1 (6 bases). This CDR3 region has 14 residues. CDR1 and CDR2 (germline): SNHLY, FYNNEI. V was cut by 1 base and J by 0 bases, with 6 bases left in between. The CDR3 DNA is TGTGCCAGCAGTGAAGACAGGGCTAACTATGGCTACACCTTC. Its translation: CASSEDRANYGYTF.

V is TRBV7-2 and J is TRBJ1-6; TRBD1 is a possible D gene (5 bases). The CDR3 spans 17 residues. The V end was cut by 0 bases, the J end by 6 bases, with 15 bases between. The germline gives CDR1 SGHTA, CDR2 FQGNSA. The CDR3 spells CASSLAGGSVGNSPLHF. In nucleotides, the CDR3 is TGTGCCAGCAGCTTAGCGGGGGGGTCGGTCGGTAATTCACCCCTCCACTTT.

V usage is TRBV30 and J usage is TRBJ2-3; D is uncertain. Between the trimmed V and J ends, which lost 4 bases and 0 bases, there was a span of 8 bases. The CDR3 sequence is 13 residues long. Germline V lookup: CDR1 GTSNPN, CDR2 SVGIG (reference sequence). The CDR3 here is CAWKKSSTDTQYF. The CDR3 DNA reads TGTGCCTGGAAGAAGAGCAGCACAGATACGCAGTATTTT.

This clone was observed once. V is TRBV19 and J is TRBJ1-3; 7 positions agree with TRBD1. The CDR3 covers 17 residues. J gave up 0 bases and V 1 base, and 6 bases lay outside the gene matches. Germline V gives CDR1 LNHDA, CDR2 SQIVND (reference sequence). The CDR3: CASSIVGTATSGNTIYF. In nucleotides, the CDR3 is TGTGCCAGTAGTATAGTGGGGACAGCAACCTCTGGAAACACCATATATTTT.

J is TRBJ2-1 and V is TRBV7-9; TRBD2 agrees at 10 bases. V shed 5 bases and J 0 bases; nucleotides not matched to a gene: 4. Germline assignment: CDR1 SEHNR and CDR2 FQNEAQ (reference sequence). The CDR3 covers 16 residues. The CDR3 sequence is CASSLTSGNSYNEQFF. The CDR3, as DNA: TGTGCCAGCAGCCTTACTAGCGGGAACTCCTACAATGAGCAGTTCTTC.

CDR3 amino acids: CASSPFAGGFYGYTF. In DNA form, the CDR3 reads TGTGCCAGCAGCCCCTTTGCGGGCGGATTCTATGGCTACACCTTC. The chain combines TRBV5-6 with TRBJ1-2, with D unclear. CDR3 length: 15 residues. CDR1 and CDR2 (germline): SGHDT, YYEEEE. Deletions cut 4 bases from V and 4 bases from J, with 17 bases between.

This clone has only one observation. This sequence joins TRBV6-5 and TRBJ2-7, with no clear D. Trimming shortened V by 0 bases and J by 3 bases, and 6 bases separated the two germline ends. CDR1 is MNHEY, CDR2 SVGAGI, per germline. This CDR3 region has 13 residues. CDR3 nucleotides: TGTGCCAGCAGTTACTCGAGAAGCTACGAGCAGTACTTC. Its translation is CASSYSRSYEQYF.

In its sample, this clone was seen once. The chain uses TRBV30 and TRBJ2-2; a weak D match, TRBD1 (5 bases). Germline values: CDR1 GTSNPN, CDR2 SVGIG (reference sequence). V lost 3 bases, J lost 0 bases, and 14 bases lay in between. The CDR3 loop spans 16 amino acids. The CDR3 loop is CAWRQQAPANTGELFF. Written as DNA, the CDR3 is TGTGCCTGGAGACAACAGGCCCCCGCGAACACCGGGGAGCTGTTTTTT.

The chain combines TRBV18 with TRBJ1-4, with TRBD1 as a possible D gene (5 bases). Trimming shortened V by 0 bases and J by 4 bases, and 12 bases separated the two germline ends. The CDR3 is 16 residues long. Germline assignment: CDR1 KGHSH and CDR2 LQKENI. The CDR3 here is CASSPPGGAFNEKLFF. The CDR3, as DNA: TGTGCCAGCTCACCACCGGGAGGGGCTTTTAATGAAAAACTGTTTTTT.

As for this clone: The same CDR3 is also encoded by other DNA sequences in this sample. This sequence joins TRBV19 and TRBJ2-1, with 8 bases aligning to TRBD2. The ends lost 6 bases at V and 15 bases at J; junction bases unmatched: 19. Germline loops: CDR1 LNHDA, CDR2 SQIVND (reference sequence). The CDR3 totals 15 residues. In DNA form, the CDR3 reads TGTGCCAGTAGGCGTACATGGACTAGCAGAGAGGAAGGGTTCTTC. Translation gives CASRRTWTSREEGFF.

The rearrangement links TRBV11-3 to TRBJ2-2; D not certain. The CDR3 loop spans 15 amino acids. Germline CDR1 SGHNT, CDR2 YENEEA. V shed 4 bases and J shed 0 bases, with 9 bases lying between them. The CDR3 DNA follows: TGTGCCAGCAGCTCCAGACACCCGAACACCGGGGAGCTGTTTTTT. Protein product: CASSSRHPNTGELFF. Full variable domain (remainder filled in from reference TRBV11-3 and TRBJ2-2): EAGVVQSPRYKIIEKKQPVAFWCNPISGHNTLYWYLQNLGQGPELLIRYENEEAVDDSQLPKDRFSAERLKGVDSTLKIQPAELGDSAVYLCASSSRHPNTGELFFGEGSRLTVL.

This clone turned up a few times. DNA for the CDR3: TGTGCCAGCAGCCCGGGACTAGCGGGGGACAGCTCCTACAATGAGCAGTTCTTC. Amino acids: CASSPGLAGDSSYNEQFF. The chain joins TRBV7-6 to TRBJ2-1, with 14 bases fitting TRBD2. Germline V gene lookup returns CDR1 SGHVS and CDR2 FNYEAQ. CDR3 length: 18 residues. Trimming removed 5 bases from V and 0 bases from J; junction bases left unmatched: 6.

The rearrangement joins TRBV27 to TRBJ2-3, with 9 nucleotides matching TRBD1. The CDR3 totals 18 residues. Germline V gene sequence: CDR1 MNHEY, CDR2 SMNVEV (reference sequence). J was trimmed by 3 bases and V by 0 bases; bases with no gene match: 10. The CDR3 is CASSLSYLGQGKTDTQYF. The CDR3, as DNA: TGTGCCAGCAGTTTATCGTATTTGGGACAGGGCAAGACAGATACGCAGTATTTT.

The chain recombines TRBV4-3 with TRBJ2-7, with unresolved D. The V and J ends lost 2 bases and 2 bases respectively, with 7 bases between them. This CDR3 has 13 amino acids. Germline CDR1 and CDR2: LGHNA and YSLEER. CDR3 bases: TGCGCCAGCAGCCAACTAGTGACCTACGAGCAGTACTTC. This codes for CASSQLVTYEQYF.